This T cell receptor beta chain was profiled in a study of T cell responses to AZD1222 COVID-19 vaccine. CDR1 and CDR2 from the germline V gene are ENHRY and SYGVKD. V was clipped by 0 bases and J by 1 base; unmatched bases: 6. The CDR3 length is 18 residues. The assay was immunoSEQ multiplex PCR, and TCRdb's table has in-frame clones only and misses some. There are some 110,000 clones in the sample; roughly 90% occur only once, and approximately 5.4% lies in the top ten. Study-wide results and limits: It was only after the peak T cell response that any repertoires were sampled. Among vaccine-associated CD4 TCRs, coverage spanned spike, with dominance at 160-218 and 743-854.

Of note for this clone: The target antigen is unknown.

The receptor was derived from an adult in good health. This sample comprised peripheral blood, obtained on day 0 of AZD1222 vaccination. V usage is TRBV10-3 and J usage is TRBJ2-2; TRBD2 matches at 9 bases. The CDR3 bases are TGTGCCATCAGTGAGTCGTGGGTGACTAGCGGGAACACCGGGGAGCTGTTTTTT. Translated: CAISESWVTSGNTGELFF.